The clone carrying this T cell receptor beta chain has only one observation. Its antigen is currently unknown. Data came from immunoSEQ multiplex PCR; TCRdb stores just in-frame clones and leaves some out. The table has 120,000 or so clones, around nine tenths seen once. These data originate in a study of T cell responses to AZD1222 COVID-19 vaccine. The study, taken as a whole, reports: AZD1222 recipients seropositive at baseline numbered only six. In all cases, repertoires were sampled only after the peak T cell response.

The sample was peripheral blood, taken on day 0 of AZD1222 vaccination. The clonotype originates from an adult in good health.

This CDR3 is CASSPDRGDDQPQHF. The CDR3 DNA sequence: TGCGCCAGCAGCCCGGACAGGGGCGACGATCAGCCCCAGCATTTT. The chain couples TRBV5-1 to TRBJ1-5, with 9 bases that match TRBD1. The J segment lost 5 bases and the V segment lost 4 bases, leaving 7 bases of the junction unmatched. The CDR3 consists of 15 residues. Per the germline V gene, CDR1 is SGHRS and CDR2 is YFSETQ.